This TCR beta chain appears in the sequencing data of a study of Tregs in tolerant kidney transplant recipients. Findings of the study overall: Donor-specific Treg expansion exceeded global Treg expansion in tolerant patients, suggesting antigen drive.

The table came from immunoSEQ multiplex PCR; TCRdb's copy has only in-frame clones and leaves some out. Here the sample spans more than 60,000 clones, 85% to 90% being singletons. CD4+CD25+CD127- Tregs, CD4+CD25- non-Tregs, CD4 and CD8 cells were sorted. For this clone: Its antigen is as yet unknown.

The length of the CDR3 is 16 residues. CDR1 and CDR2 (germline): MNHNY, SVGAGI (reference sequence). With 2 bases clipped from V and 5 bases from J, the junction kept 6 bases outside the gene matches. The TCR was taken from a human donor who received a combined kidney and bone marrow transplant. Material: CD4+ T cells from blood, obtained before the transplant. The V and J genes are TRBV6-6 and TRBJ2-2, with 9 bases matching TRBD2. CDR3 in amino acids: CASSYVSGRATGELFF. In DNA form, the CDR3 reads TGTGCCAGCAGTTACGTTAGCGGGAGAGCGACCGGGGAGCTGTTTTTT.